This TCR beta chain appears in the sequencing data of a study of T cell responses to AZD1222 COVID-19 vaccine (dated by TCRdb to the early 2020s). For context, the study as a whole: AZD1222 recipients with second doses at about 4 weeks or about 12 weeks were pooled, because spike-specific TCR depth and breadth did not differ between schedules. Trial participants were enrolled by age into 18-55, 56-69 and 70-plus year subgroups, with about 150, 27 and 61 TCR-sequenced participants respectively. TCR sequencing covered some 250 trial participants: 200 to 220 given two doses of AZD1222 and 26 given two doses of MenACWY control vaccine. The investigation overall reported the following: After two AZD1222 doses, spike-specific TCR breadth and depth were significantly higher than at day 0 and than in MenACWY recipients. Only a handful of AZD1222 recipients were SARS-CoV-2 seropositive at baseline, limiting conclusions about previously exposed vaccinees. The vaccine-associated CD4 TCRs covered the entire spike protein, and the dominant responses fell in regions 160-218 and 743-854. Nearly half of unique spike-specific TCRs reportedly recognized epitopes outside regions mutated in the B.1.351 and B.1.1.7 variants. Participants were mostly white British, with more females than males. The authors suggested clonal diversity may have been underestimated. Because no day 14 peak-response samples were available, the repertoires could be characterized only after the peak T cell response. The 56-69-year group was small, and its depth increase did not reach significance, likely because of low power.

The CDR3 regions of human TCRbeta chains were analyzed by immunosequencing. In the source study's methods: TCRs in the repertoires were compared against a reference library of SARS-CoV-2-specific TCRs that had been generated with the MIRA antigen-specificity platform. Breadth was defined as the fraction of unique TCRs that were SARS-CoV-2-associated. Depth was defined as the fraction of total T cells that were SARS-CoV-2-associated. Using the MIRA data, each spike-specific TCR was assigned both to the spike region to which the TCR was reactive and to a CD4 or CD8 class. Log10-transformed breadth and depth values were compared by one-way ANOVA with Sidak's multiple comparisons tests. Here the immuneACCESS table is served through TCRdb, limited to in-frame sequences with V and J called. Missing clones are a known gap in these copies; in checked studies unresolved V genes cover under half, and the rest lacks a known reason. Clone size and V and J calls were adopted from that table, with D and trimming inferred from the DNA. Within this sample are about 120,000 clones, with approximately 85% of them counted one time only. The leading ten clones occupy approximately 5.9% of the sample.

In the case of this clone: Its antigen is currently not known. Per-base qualities were not stored, and no clone one base away is much larger.

V lost 1 base and J lost 7 bases; the stretch between them is 20 bases long. Taken from the germline V gene, the CDR1 and CDR2 loops are SNHLY and FYNNEI. The CDR3 runs 17 residues from the cysteine to the phenylalanine. CDR3 DNA is the only sequence kept; it has 51 bases, read in frame from the first base. The sample's time point label is to be understood as: baseline before first vaccination. Vaccinee samples were obtained from the UK trials COV001 and COV002, which included a single-blind randomized controlled phase 2/3 trial of AZD1222 (ChAdOx1 nCoV-19) in healthy adults. For TCRbeta chain sequencing, PBMC samples were collected from trial participants at day 0 and at day 28 after the second dose.

This material consisted of peripheral blood, taken on day 0 of AZD1222 vaccination. The clonotype comes from an adult in good health. The rearrangement combines TRBV2 with TRBJ1-5; the D gene cannot be resolved reliably. In nucleotides, the sequence is TGTGCCAGCAGTGAAGAGATATCTTCTCGGCCCCAACAGCCCCAGCATTTT. It translates as CASSEEISSRPQQPQHF.